This T cell receptor (beta chain) was recovered during a study of blood T cells in healthy people across ages. The study, taken as a whole, reports: With naive T cell percentage, TCR beta diversity showed a strong correlation.

About this clonotype itself: Its antigen is unidentified.

Then a second PCR, running about 7 to 11 cycles, was carried out with a sample-barcoded 5' primer and a J-beta primer mix. The template-switch adaptor, which had 12 random nucleotides, put a tag on each cDNA molecule. Each single sample gave us at least 3 million CDR3-containing paired-end reads. Each CDR3 protein is one row after TCRdb ran MiXCR on the 5' RACE reads. Found here are approximately 1,000,000 distinct CDR3 sequences, more than 40% of them singletons; the top ten hold about 19%. No fewer than 5 micrograms of total RNA were isolated from every sample. In germline, CDR1 is LGHNT, CDR2 FRNRAP. The CDR3 is 14 residues long. The V end was cut by 4 bases, the J end by 11 bases, with 15 bases between.

The chain is built from TRBV12-5 and TRBJ1-6; D may be TRBD1 (5 bases). This TCR was recovered from a woman aged 55-69 years in good health. The sequenced sample consisted of blood. This CDR3 is CASGSDTVLAPLHF. CDR3 bases: TGTGCTAGTGGTTCGGACACCGTACTTGCACCCCTCCACTTT.